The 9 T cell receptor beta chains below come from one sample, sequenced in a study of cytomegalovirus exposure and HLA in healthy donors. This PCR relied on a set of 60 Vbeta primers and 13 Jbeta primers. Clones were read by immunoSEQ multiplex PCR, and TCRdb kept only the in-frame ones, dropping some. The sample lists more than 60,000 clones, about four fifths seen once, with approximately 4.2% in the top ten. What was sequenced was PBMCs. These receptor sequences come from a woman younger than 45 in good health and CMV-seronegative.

Here the CDR3 reads CASSLAGENTEAFF. CDR3 nucleotides: TGTGCCAGCAGCTTAGCAGGGGAGAACACTGAAGCTTTCTTT. The chain carries TRBV7-9 and TRBJ1-1, with D possibly matching TRBD1 (5 bases). CDR3 length: 14 amino acids. Germline CDR1 is SEHNR and CDR2 is FQNEAQ (reference sequence). Between the trimmed V and J ends, which lost 0 bases and 1 base, there was a span of 6 bases.

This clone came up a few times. CDR3 residues: CASLGSGRYPDTQYF. The DNA of the CDR3 is TGTGCCAGTTTAGGTAGCGGGAGGTATCCAGATACGCAGTATTTT. V is TRBV19 and J is TRBJ2-3; 10 nucleotides match TRBD2. Germline V gene sequence: CDR1 LNHDA, CDR2 SQIVND (reference sequence). Trimming removed 8 bases from V and 4 bases from J; junction bases left unmatched: 9. CDR3 length: 15 residues.

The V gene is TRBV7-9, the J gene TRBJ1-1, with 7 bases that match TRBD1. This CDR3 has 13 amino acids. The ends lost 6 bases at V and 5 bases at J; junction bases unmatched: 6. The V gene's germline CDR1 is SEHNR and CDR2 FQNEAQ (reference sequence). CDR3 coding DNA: TGTGCCAGCAGTACGGGACAGAAGACTGAAGCTTTCTTT. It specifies CASSTGQKTEAFF.

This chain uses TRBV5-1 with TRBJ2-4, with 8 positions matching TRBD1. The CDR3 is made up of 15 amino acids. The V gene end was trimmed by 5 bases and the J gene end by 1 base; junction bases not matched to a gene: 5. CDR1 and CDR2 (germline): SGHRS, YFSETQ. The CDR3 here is CASRDRAEAKNIQYF. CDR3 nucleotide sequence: TGCGCCAGCAGGGACAGGGCAGAGGCCAAAAACATTCAGTACTTC.

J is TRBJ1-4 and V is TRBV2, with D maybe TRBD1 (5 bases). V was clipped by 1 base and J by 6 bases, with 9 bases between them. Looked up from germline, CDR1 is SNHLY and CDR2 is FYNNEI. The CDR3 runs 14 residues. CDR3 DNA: TGTGCCAGCAGTGAAGTGGGGCCGGATGAAAAACTGTTTTTT. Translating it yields CASSEVGPDEKLFF.

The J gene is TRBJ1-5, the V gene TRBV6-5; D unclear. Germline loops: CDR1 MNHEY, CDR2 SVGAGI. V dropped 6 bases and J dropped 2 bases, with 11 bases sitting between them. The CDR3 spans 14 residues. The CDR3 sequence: CASRYSVGNQPQHF. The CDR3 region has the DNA TGTGCCAGCAGATACAGTGTAGGCAATCAGCCCCAGCATTTT.

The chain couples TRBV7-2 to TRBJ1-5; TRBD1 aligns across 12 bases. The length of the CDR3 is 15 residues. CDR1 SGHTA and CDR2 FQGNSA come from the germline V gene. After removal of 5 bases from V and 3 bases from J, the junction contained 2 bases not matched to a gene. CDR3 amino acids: CASSRDRGHNQPQHF. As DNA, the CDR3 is TGTGCCAGCAGCCGGGACAGGGGGCACAATCAGCCCCAGCATTTT.

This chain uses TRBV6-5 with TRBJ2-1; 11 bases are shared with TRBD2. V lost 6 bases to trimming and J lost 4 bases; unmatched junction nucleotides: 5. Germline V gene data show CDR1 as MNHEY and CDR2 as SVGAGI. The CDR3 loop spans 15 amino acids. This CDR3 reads CASRIAGGRYNEQFF. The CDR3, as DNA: TGTGCCAGCAGAATAGCGGGAGGGAGGTACAATGAGCAGTTCTTC.

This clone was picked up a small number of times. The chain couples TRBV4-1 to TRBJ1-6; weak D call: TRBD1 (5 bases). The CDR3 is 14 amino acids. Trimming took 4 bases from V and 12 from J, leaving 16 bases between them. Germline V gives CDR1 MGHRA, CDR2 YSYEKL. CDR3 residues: CASSPYGGVLPLHF. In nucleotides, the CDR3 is TGCGCCAGCAGCCCGTACGGGGGAGTCCTACCCCTCCACTTT.